This TCR beta chain comes out of a study of regulatory T cells in long-lasting Graves disease. With iRepertoire HTBI primers and Arm-PCR of CDR3 regions, TCR beta libraries were built. Each CDR3 protein gets one entry after TCRdb re-called the multiplex PCR reads with MiXCR. The sample consists of 400,000 to 550,000 distinct CDR3 sequences, 16% of them appearing once. Time point of the sample: newly diagnosed GD, antithyroid drugs for less than 3 months. Extracted RNA from PBMCs served as the source of the TCR library. Patients were enrolled at an endocrinology department in Xi'an, China. Per germline, CDR1 SNHLY and CDR2 FYNNEI. The CDR3 runs 14 residues. V was clipped by 5 bases and J by 7 bases, with 14 bases between them. This clonotype was seen repeatedly, ten times or more. These data were also filed under a second study, of T cells in Graves' hyperthyroidism and ophthalmopathy. This second study says: Diagnoses were established using clinical symptoms, serum thyroxine and TRAb, thyroid ultrasound and orbital computed tomography. HTBI primers were the set used in a first-round RT-PCR of the TCR CDR3. Median prediction lead before ophthalmopathy onset was 5 to 7 months with the model.

The specimen was peripheral blood mononuclear cells (PBMCs), collected at new diagnosis, from a patient treated with antithyroid drugs. The sequence derives from a woman aged 18-30 years with Graves disease. The chain is built from TRBV2 and TRBJ2-2; D perhaps matches TRBD2 (5 bases). The CDR3: CASSSRSGNGELFF. As DNA, the CDR3 is TGTGCCAGCAGTTCCCGAAGCGGAAACGGGGAGCTGTTTTTT.